The 28 T cell receptor beta chains presented below share a single source sample, sequenced in a study of blood T cells in healthy people across ages. With a J-beta primer mix and a sample-barcoded 5' primer, a second PCR ran 7 to 11 cycles. TCRdb recomputed calls from the 5' RACE reads with MiXCR, one row per CDR3 protein. The table shows more than 1,000,000 distinct CDR3 sequences, with 25% occurring only once. This sample also belongs to another study, concerning T cells of mothers and their children.

Sequencing input: blood. The source of these receptors is a girl aged 2-15 years in good health.

The sample holds many counts of this clonotype. CDR3 in DNA: TGTGCCAGCAGCTTGCTAGAAGATACGCAGTATTTT. Its protein product is CASSLLEDTQYF. The J gene is TRBJ2-3, the V gene TRBV12-3 or TRBV12-4, with D unclear. The CDR3 sequence is 12 residues long. Trimming shortened V by 6 bases and J by 5 bases, and 9 bases separated the two germline ends.

This clonotype has ten or more counts. This chain uses TRBV7-9 with TRBJ2-3; D is unresolved. The CDR3 spans 14 residues. V lost 1 base, J lost 1 base, and 6 bases lay in between. In germline, CDR1 is SEHNR, CDR2 FQNEAQ (reference sequence). CDR3 DNA: TGTGCCAGCAGCTTAGTATCGGGCACAGATACGCAGTATTTT. Its protein product is CASSLVSGTDTQYF.

J is TRBJ1-2 and V is TRBV29-1, with D possibly matching TRBD1 (6 bases). Deletions cut 6 bases from V and 8 bases from J, with 10 bases between. Germline CDR1 SQVTM, CDR2 ANQGSEA. CDR3 length: 10 amino acids. CDR3 residues: CSVAGGGYTF. In DNA, the CDR3 is TGCAGCGTAGCCGGGGGCGGCTACACCTTC.

CDR3 amino acids: CASSLGAAANTEQYF. CDR3 sequence (DNA): TGTGCCAGCAGTTTAGGGGCCGCCGCCAATACCGAGCAGTACTTC. V gene TRBV28 combines with J gene TRBJ2-7; perhaps TRBD1 as D (5 bases). V lost 2 bases and J 6 bases, leaving 17 bases between the germline ends. This CDR3 is built from 15 residues. Germline CDR1 is MDHEN and CDR2 is SYDVKM.

The V and J genes are TRBV5-1 and TRBJ1-5, with unresolved D. Between the trimmed V and J ends, which lost 7 bases and 0 bases, there was a span of 11 bases. This CDR3 comprises 14 residues. Per the germline V gene, CDR1 is SGHRS and CDR2 is YFSETQ. CDR3 residues: CASWSGDSNQPQHF. Written as DNA, the CDR3 is TGCGCCAGCTGGAGTGGGGATAGCAATCAGCCCCAGCATTTT. Using reference TRBV5-1 and TRBJ1-5 for the parts outside the CDR3, the full variable domain is KAGVTQTPRYLIKTRGQQVTLSCSPISGHRSVSWYQQTPGQGLQFLFEYFSETQRNKGNFPGRFSGRQFSNSRSEMNVSTLELGDSALYLCASWSGDSNQPQHFGDGTRLSIL.

J is TRBJ1-1 and V is TRBV29-1; no definite D call. This CDR3 region has 10 residues. Germline CDR1 is SQVTM and CDR2 is ANQGSEA. With 6 bases removed from V and 7 bases from J, the gap between germline ends came to 9 bases. The chain's CDR3 is CSVGGLEAFF. CDR3 DNA: TGCAGCGTCGGAGGACTTGAAGCTTTCTTT.

The chain is built from TRBV7-9 and TRBJ2-2; maybe TRBD1 (5 bases). The CDR3 is made up of 15 amino acids. The germline CDR1 and CDR2 sequences are SEHNR and FQNEAQ (reference sequence). Trimming stripped 3 bases from V and 5 bases from J, with 13 bases between. CDR3 coding DNA: TGTGCCAGCAGCTTTTGGGGCCATGAGACCGGGGAGCTGTTTTTT. This codes for CASSFWGHETGELFF.

This clonotype was recorded at least ten times. The chain employs TRBV5-4 and TRBJ1-1; tentative D call: TRBD1 (5 bases). The germline V and J ends were trimmed by 5 bases and 5 bases, with 13 bases remaining between them. The CDR3 spans 13 residues. Germline CDR1 and CDR2: SGHNT and YYREEE (reference sequence). CDR3 loop: CASRLLGGTEAFF. Written as DNA, the CDR3 is TGTGCCAGCAGGCTGTTGGGGGGTACTGAAGCTTTCTTT.

The chain is built from TRBV9 and TRBJ1-6, with D uncertain. V was pared by 0 bases and J by 11 bases, with 9 bases between. Germline V lookup: CDR1 SGDLS, CDR2 YYNGEE. The CDR3 loop spans 13 amino acids. The CDR3: CASSVGSLPPLHF. CDR3 DNA: TGTGCCAGCAGCGTAGGGTCGTTACCACCCCTCCACTTT.

In this sample, this clonotype turned up a few times. The chain carries TRBV20-1 and TRBJ2-1; 8 nucleotides line up with TRBD2. The length of the CDR3 is 14 residues. The germline V gene has CDR1 DFQATT and CDR2 SNEGSKA (reference sequence). CDR3 nucleotide sequence: TGCAGCGCTGATTCGGGACTAGATGGTGGCGAGCAGTTCTTC. Encoded protein: CSADSGLDGGEQFF.

This clonotype was detected only a few times. V usage is TRBV6-5 and J usage is TRBJ2-7; tentative D call: TRBD2 (5 bases). V lost 5 bases and J 5 bases, leaving 19 bases between the germline ends. The CDR3 has 15 residues. Germline V CDR1 and CDR2: MNHEY, SVGAGI. Written as DNA, the CDR3 is TGTGCCAGCAGTCACCGCGCGTCGAGGGAAAACGAGCAGTACTTC. This sequence encodes CASSHRASRENEQYF.

This chain connects TRBV11-2 to TRBJ2-7; possibly TRBD1 for D (5 bases). The V end lost 5 bases, the J end lost 1 base, and 15 bases lay between the germline ends. Germline CDR1 SGHAT, CDR2 FQNNGV. This CDR3 is 15 amino acids long. The CDR3 spells CASSPWLQGSYEQYF. CDR3 DNA sequence: TGTGCCAGCAGCCCCTGGTTGCAGGGATCCTACGAGCAGTACTTC.

The chain carries TRBV20-1 and TRBJ1-1; the D gene is possibly TRBD1 (5 bases). This CDR3 spans 15 amino acids. Germline V gives CDR1 DFQATT, CDR2 SNEGSKA (reference sequence). V shed 3 bases and J shed 1 base, with 15 bases lying between them. CDR3 coding DNA: TGCAGTGCTAGGGTACATGAGACAGCGAACACTGAAGCTTTCTTT. Translation gives CSARVHETANTEAFF.

The table lists this clonotype with a few counts. V gene TRBV27 combines with J gene TRBJ2-5; a possible D gene is TRBD1 (5 bases). The germline V and J ends were trimmed by 7 bases and 2 bases, with 11 bases remaining between them. Germline values: CDR1 MNHEY, CDR2 SMNVEV (reference sequence). The CDR3 is made up of 13 amino acids. The CDR3 bases are TGTGCCAGCACCGACAGATTACAAGAGACCCAGTACTTC. It codes for CASTDRLQETQYF.

This clonotype has only a few counts. The V call is TRBV27, the J call TRBJ2-5; D is possibly TRBD1 (5 bases). The DNA end favors TRBJ2-7, so the J call may be wrong. The CDR3 length is 12 residues. Germline V gene lookup returns CDR1 MNHEY and CDR2 SMNVEV (reference sequence). CDR3 loop: CASSTGIYEQYF. The CDR3 DNA is TGTGCCAGCAGTACAGGTATCTACGAGCAGTACTTC.

This clonotype showed up just a few times. The chain recombines TRBV12-3 or TRBV12-4 with TRBJ2-2; D perhaps matches TRBD1 (5 bases). Trimming left V 2 bases short and J 11 bases short, with 12 bases between. This CDR3 is built from 13 residues. The CDR3 reads CASSLQGRSELFF. The DNA of the CDR3 is TGTGCCAGCAGTTTACAGGGAAGGAGTGAGCTGTTTTTT.

V gene TRBV28 combines with J gene TRBJ1-2; D gene unclear. The germline V and J ends were trimmed by 6 bases and 4 bases, with 15 bases remaining between them. CDR1 and CDR2 (germline): MDHEN, SYDVKM. The CDR3 has 14 amino acids. This CDR3 is CASSPPLGSYGYTF. The CDR3 DNA sequence: TGTGCCAGCAGCCCCCCTCTGGGAAGCTATGGCTACACCTTC.

This chain uses TRBV3-1 with TRBJ2-3; TRBD2 aligns across 12 bases. Trimming cost V 2 bases and J 8 bases; bases outside gene matches: 8. The CDR3 runs to 16 residues. Germline assignment: CDR1 LGHDT and CDR2 YNNKEL (reference sequence). CDR3 nucleotides: TGTGCCAGCAGCCAACCGACTAGCGGGAGTTCGGGTACGCAGTATTTT. It codes for CASSQPTSGSSGTQYF.

A note on this clonotype: Mismatch with germline at one junction end may stem from a read error. V usage is TRBV4-3 and J usage is TRBJ2-5, with no clear D. The DNA end is more similar to TRBJ2-1, so the J call may be wrong. Looked up from germline, CDR1 is LGHNA and CDR2 is YSLEER. The CDR3 has 15 residues. The CDR3 sequence is CASSQYAGSSNEQFF. CDR3 sequence (DNA): TGCGCCAGCAGCCAGTATGCCGGGTCCTCCAATGAGCAGTTCTTC.

This chain connects TRBV29-1 to TRBJ1-1; perhaps TRBD1 as D (5 bases). With 6 bases removed from V and 6 bases from J, the gap between germline ends came to 17 bases. CDR3 length: 13 residues. Germline loops: CDR1 SQVTM, CDR2 ANQGSEA. The CDR3 nucleotides read TGCAGCGTCGGCCTCGGGGGTTCCGCTGAAGCTTTCTTT. It translates to CSVGLGGSAEAFF.

This rearrangement joins TRBV29-1 to TRBJ1-1; 7 nucleotides line up with TRBD1. This CDR3 comprises 14 residues. CDR1 is SQVTM, CDR2 ANQGSEA, per germline. The J segment lost 0 bases and the V segment lost 5 bases, leaving 6 bases of the junction unmatched. The CDR3 sequence is CSVWDRDMNTEAFF. The CDR3 bases are TGCAGCGTTTGGGACAGAGACATGAACACTGAAGCTTTCTTT.

This chain links TRBV3-1 with TRBJ2-7; perhaps TRBD1 as D (5 bases). Per germline, CDR1 LGHDT and CDR2 YNNKEL (reference sequence). CDR3 length equals 13 residues. Trimming removed 5 bases from V and 5 bases from J, with 13 bases in between. The CDR3 sequence: CASSLQDSNEQYF. CDR3 sequence (DNA): TGTGCCAGCAGCTTACAGGATAGCAACGAGCAGTACTTC.

This clonotype was counted between two and nine times. The chain couples TRBV29-1 to TRBJ2-5; D is possibly TRBD1 (5 bases). The germline gives CDR1 SQVTM, CDR2 ANQGSEA. The CDR3 is 12 amino acids. Between the trimmed V and J ends, which lost 5 bases and 2 bases, there was a span of 9 bases. CDR3 coding DNA: TGCAGCGTTCCGACAGCACAAGAGACCCAGTACTTC. Its protein product is CSVPTAQETQYF. The full variable domain, rest sourced from reference TRBV29-1 and TRBJ2-5, is SAVISQKPSRDICQRGTSLTIQCQVDSQVTMMFWYRQQPGQSLTLIATANQGSEATYESGFVIDKFPISRPNLTFSTLTVSNMSPEDSSIYLCSVPTAQETQYFGPGTRLLVL.

The rearrangement links TRBV25-1 to TRBJ2-1, with D perhaps matching TRBD2 (6 bases). From germline, CDR1 is MGHDK and CDR2 SYGVNS. The CDR3 covers 16 residues. V was cut by 7 bases and J by 4 bases, with 20 bases left in between. The CDR3 bases are TGTGCCAGCAATGATCAGATGGACGGACTATACAATGAGCAGTTCTTC. This encodes CASNDQMDGLYNEQFF.

This clonotype was detected a few times. The chain links TRBV9 to TRBJ2-5; D not certain. The CDR3 has 14 residues. Trimming removed 4 bases from V and 4 bases from J, with 14 bases in between. CDR1 is SGDLS and CDR2 is YYNGEE in the germline V gene. CDR3 nucleotides: TGTGCCAGCAGCTTCCGGGCGGATTCAGAGACCCAGTACTTC. This encodes CASSFRADSETQYF.

The genes are TRBV3-1 and TRBJ2-2, with D tentatively TRBD1 (6 bases). Trimming took 5 bases from V and 5 from J, leaving 15 bases between them. The length of the CDR3 is 15 residues. The germline gives CDR1 LGHDT, CDR2 YNNKEL (reference sequence). The CDR3 reads CASSNRDTTTGELFF. DNA for the CDR3: TGTGCCAGCAGCAACCGGGACACTACAACCGGGGAGCTGTTTTTT.

V and J are TRBV28 and TRBJ2-7; the D is unclear. V gave up 2 bases and J gave up 3 bases, with 8 bases separating them. The V gene's germline CDR1 is MDHEN and CDR2 SYDVKM. The CDR3 extends over 13 amino acids. The CDR3 nucleotides are TGTGCCAGCAGTTTAGGGTTCCGCTACGAGCAGTACTTC. Residues: CASSLGFRYEQYF.

In DNA, the CDR3 is TGCGCCAGCAGCTTGGATGGGAAGACTGAAGCTTTCTTT. It translates to CASSLDGKTEAFF. The chain joins TRBV5-1 to TRBJ1-1; the D is unclear. Germline CDR1 reads SGHRS; CDR2 reads YFSETQ. The V and J ends lost 0 bases and 5 bases respectively, with 8 bases between them. The CDR3 runs to 13 residues.